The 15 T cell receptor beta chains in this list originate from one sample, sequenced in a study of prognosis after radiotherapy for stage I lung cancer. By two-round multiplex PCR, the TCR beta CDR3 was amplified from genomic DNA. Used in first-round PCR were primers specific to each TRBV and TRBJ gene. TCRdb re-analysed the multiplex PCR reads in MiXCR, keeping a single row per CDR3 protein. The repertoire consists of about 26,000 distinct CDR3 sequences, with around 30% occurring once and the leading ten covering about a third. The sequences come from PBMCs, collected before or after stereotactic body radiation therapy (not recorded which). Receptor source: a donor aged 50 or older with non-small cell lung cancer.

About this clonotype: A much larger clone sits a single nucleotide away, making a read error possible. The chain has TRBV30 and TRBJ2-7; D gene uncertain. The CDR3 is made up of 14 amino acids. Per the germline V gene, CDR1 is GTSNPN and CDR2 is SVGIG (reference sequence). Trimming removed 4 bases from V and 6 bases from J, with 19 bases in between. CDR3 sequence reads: CAWNVGNPGAEQYF. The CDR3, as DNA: TGTGCCTGGAATGTAGGGAATCCGGGTGCCGAGCAGTACTTC. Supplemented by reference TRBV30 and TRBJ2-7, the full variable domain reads SQTIHQWPATLVQPVGSPLSLECTVEGTSNPNLYWYRQAAGRGLQLLFYSVGIGQISSEVPQNLSASRPQDRQFILSSKKLLLSDSGFYLCAWNVGNPGAEQYFGPGTRLTVT.

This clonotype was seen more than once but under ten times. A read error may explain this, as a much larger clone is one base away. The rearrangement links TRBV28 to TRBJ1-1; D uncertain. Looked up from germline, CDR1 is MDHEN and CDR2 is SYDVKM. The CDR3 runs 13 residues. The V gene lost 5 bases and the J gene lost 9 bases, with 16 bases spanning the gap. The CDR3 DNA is TGTGCCAGCAGTCCTGGACGGGATTTTAAAGCTTTCTTT. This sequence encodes CASSPGRDFKAFF.

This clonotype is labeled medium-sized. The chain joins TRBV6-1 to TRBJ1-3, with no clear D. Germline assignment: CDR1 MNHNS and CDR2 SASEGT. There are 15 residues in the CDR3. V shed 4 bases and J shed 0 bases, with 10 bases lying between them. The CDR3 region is CASSAGPNSGNTIYF. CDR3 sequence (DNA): TGTGCCAGCAGTGCGGGCCCCAACTCTGGAAACACCATATATTTT.

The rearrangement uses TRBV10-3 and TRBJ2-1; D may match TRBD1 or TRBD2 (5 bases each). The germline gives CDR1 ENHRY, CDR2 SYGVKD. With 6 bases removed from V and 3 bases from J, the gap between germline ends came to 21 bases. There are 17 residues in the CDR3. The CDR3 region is CAIRPDSCYSGYNEQFF. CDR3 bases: TGTGCCATCAGGCCTGACAGTTGCTACAGCGGCTACAATGAGCAGTTCTTC.

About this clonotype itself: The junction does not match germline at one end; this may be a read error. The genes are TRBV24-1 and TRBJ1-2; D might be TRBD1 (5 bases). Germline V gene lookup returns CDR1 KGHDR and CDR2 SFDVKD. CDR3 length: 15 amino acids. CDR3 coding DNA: TGTTCCACCAGTGACCCGACTCGTGGGGGCTATGGCTACACCTTC. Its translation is CSTSDPTRGGYGYTF.

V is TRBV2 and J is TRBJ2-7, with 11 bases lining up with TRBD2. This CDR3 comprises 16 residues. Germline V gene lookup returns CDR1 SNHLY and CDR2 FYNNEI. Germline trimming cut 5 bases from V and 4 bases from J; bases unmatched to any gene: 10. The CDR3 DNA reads TGTGCCAGCAGTCATACCACTAGCGGGGGACTTTACGAGCAGTACTTC. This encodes CASSHTTSGGLYEQYF.

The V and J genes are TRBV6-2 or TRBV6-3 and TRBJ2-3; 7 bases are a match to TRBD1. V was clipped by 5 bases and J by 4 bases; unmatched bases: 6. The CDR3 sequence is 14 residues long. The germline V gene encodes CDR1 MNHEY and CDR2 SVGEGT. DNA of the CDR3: TGTGCCAGCAGTCTAACAGGGGTACCAGATACGCAGTATTTT. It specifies CASSLTGVPDTQYF.

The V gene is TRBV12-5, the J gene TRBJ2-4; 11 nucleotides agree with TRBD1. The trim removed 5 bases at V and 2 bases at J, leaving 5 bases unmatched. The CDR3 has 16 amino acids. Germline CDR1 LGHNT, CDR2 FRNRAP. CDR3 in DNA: TGTGCTAGTGGTATCGGACAGGGGGCGTCCAAAAACATTCAGTACTTC. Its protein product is CASGIGQGASKNIQYF.

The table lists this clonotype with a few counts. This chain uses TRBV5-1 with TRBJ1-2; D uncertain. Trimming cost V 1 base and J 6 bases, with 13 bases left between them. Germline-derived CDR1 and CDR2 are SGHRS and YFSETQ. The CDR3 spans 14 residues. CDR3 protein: CASSLYCGRNGYTF. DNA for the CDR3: TGCGCCAGCAGCTTGTATTGTGGTCGGAATGGCTACACCTTC.

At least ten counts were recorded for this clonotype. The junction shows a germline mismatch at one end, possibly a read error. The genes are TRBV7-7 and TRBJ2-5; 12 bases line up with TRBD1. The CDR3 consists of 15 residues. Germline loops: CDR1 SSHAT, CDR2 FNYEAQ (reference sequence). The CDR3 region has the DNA TGTGCTAGCAGCCGGGACAGGGGGCAGGGGGAGACCCAGTACTTC. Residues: CASSRDRGQGETQYF.

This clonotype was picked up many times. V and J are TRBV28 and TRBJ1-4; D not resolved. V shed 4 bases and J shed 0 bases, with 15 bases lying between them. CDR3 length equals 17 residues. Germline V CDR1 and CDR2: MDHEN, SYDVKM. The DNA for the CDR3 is TGTGCCAGCAGTTCCAACCCCGACACTGCAACTAATGAAAAACTGTTTTTT. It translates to CASSSNPDTATNEKLFF.

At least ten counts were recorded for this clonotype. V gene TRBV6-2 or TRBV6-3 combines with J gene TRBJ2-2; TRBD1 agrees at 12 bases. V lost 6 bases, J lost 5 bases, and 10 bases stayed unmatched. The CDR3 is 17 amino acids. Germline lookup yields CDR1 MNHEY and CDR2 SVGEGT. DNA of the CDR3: TGTGCCAGCAGGCGCCGGGACAGGGGGCTTTTAACCGGGGAGCTGTTTTTT. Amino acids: CASRRRDRGLLTGELFF.

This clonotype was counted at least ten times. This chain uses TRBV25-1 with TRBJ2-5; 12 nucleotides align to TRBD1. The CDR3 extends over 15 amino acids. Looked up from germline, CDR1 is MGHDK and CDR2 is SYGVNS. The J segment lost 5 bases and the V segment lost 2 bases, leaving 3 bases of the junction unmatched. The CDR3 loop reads CASSEGTGGPETQYF. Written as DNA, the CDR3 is TGTGCCAGCAGTGAAGGGACAGGGGGCCCGGAGACCCAGTACTTC.

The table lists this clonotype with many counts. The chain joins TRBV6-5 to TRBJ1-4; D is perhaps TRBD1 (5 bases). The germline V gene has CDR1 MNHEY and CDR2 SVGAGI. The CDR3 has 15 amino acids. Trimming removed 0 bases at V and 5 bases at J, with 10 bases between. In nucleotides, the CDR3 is TGTGCCAGCAGTTACTCGGGGGGGACGAATGAAAAACTGTTTTTT. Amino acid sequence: CASSYSGGTNEKLFF.

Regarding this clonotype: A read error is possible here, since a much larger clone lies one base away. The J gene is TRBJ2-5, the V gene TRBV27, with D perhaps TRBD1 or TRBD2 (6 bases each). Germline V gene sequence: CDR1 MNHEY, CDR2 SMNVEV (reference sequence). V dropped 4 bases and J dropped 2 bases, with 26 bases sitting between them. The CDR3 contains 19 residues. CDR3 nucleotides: TGTGCCAGCAGTTACCTTCGGTTGGGGGGCAGGGCCAATCAAGAGACCCAGTACTTC. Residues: CASSYLRLGGRANQETQYF.